The clone carrying this TCR beta chain was picked up a small number of times. Antigen unknown. One entry per CDR3 protein, called by TCRdb with MiXCR from the reads. The data contain approximately 770,000 distinct CDR3 sequences, almost 30% of them singletons. The data derive from a study of T cell repertoires in cytomegalovirus infection. Whole-study context: Peptides in the study included HLA-C-restricted and HLA-B-restricted CMV epitopes.

There are 15 residues in the CDR3. The J segment lost 9 bases and the V segment lost 2 bases, leaving 11 bases of the junction unmatched. Germline V lookup: CDR1 SGHNT, CDR2 YENEEA. Study outcomes and limitations: HLA-C-restricted, CMV-specific TCR beta clonotypes were dominant ex vivo. Cumulated frequencies of public TCR beta families served to identify carriers of CMV plus the relevant HLA.

This TCR derives from a human donor in good health (CMV status not recorded). Some clones in this sample may be carry-over from other donors' samples. The sequenced sample was cultured CD8+ T cells from PBMCs, obtained from culture after CMV antigen stimulation. The genes are TRBV11-3 and TRBJ1-1; 8 bases are shared with TRBD1. The CDR3 nucleotides are TGTGCCAGCAGCTTATCCTTAACCCGGACAGGGAAAGCTTTCTTT. Translating gives CASSLSLTRTGKAFF.